These 2 T cell receptor beta chains were all obtained from the same sample, sequenced in a study of metastatic and nonmetastatic thyroid tumors. No patient received treatment before thyroid surgery. TCRdb re-clonotyped the PCR reads through MiXCR. The sample lists 8,000 to 8,500 clones, about 40% occurring once. The sequenced sample consisted of tumor tissue. These receptors were taken from a male donor with papillary thyroid cancer or a benign thyroid nodule (not recorded which). Some clones in this sample may be carry-over from other donors' samples.

This clone was observed a single time. V gene TRBV28 combines with J gene TRBJ2-7, with 8 nucleotides matching TRBD1. The trim removed 5 bases at V and 6 bases at J, leaving 6 bases unmatched. This CDR3 comprises 13 residues. CDR1 is MDHEN, CDR2 SYDVKM, per germline. DNA of the CDR3: TGTGCCAGCAGTGATCAGGGGGCTGGCGAGCAGTACTTC. Translation gives CASSDQGAGEQYF.

The CDR3 nucleotides are TGTGCCAGCATGCGTTTAGGCGGTTCCAATCAGCCCCAGCATTTT. This sequence encodes CASMRLGGSNQPQHF. The chain carries TRBV5-5 and TRBJ1-5, with D unresolved. The CDR3 covers 15 residues. Germline values: CDR1 SGHKS, CDR2 YYEKEE (reference sequence). Trimming took off 6 bases at V and 3 bases at J, with 16 bases between the two ends.